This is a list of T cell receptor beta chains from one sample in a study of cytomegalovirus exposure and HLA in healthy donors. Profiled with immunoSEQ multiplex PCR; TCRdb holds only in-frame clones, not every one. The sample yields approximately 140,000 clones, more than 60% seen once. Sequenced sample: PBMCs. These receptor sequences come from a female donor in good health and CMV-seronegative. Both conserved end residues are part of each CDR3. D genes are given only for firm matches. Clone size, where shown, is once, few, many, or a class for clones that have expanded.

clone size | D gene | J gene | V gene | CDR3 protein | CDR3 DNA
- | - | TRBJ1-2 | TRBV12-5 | CASGRLLGGLGGYTF | TGTGCTAGTGGCCGACTATTAGGAGGGCTAGGTGGCTACACCTTC
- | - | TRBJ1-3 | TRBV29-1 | CSVARGTGNTIYF | TGCAGCGTTGCAAGGGGAACGGGAAACACCATATATTTT
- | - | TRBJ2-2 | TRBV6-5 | CASSLRTDFTGELFF | TGTGCCAGCAGTCTTAGGACAGATTTCACCGGGGAGCTGTTTTTT
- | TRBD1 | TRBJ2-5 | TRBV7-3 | CASSLTGQVETQYF | TGTGCCAGCAGCTTAACGGGACAGGTAGAGACCCAGTACTTC
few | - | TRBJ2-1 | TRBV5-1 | CASSLARVAYNEQFF | TGCGCCAGCAGCTTGGCACGGGTTGCCTACAATGAGCAGTTCTTC
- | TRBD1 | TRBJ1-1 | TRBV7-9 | CASSTQGAWSNTEAFF | TGTGCCAGCAGCACACAGGGGGCTTGGTCGAACACTGAAGCTTTCTTT
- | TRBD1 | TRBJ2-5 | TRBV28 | CASSHMGQGKETQYF | TGTGCCAGCAGCCATATGGGACAGGGTAAGGAGACCCAGTACTTC
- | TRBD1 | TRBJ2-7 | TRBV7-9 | CSSSPGTAYEQYF | TGTTCCAGCAGCCCCGGGACAGCATACGAGCAGTACTTC
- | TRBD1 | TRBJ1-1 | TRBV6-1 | CASTEGQGKDTEAFF | TGTGCCAGCACCGAAGGACAGGGGAAGGACACTGAAGCTTTCTTT
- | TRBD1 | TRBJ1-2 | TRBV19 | CASSFSGQLYGYTF | TGTGCCAGTAGTTTCTCGGGACAGCTCTATGGCTACACCTTC
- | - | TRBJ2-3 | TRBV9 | CASSVAGGSTDTQYF | TGTGCCAGCAGCGTAGCGGGGGGCTCGACAGATACGCAGTATTTT
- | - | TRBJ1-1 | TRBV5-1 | CASSRNGEPTEAFF | TGCGCCAGCAGCAGGAACGGGGAGCCCACTGAAGCTTTCTTT
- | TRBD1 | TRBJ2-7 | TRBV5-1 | CASSLEGRTGRNEQYF | TGCGCCAGCAGCTTGGAAGGTCGGACAGGGCGAAACGAGCAGTACTTC
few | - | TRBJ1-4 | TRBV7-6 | CASSLNEKLFF | TGTGCCAGCAGCCTTAATGAAAAACTGTTTTTT
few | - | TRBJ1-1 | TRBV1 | CTSSLRTEMNTEAFF | TGCACCAGCAGCTTACGGACAGAGATGAACACTGAAGCTTTCTTT
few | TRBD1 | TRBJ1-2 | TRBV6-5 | CASSGQGSAYGYTF | TGTGCCAGCAGCGGACAGGGGAGTGCGTATGGCTACACCTTC
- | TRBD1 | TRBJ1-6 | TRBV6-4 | CASSYRGNSPLHF | TGTGCCAGCAGTTACAGGGGAAATTCACCCCTCCACTTT
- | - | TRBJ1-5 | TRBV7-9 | CASSFEIPGRSNQPQHF | TGTGCCAGCAGCTTCGAGATACCAGGGAGGTCCAATCAGCCCCAGCATTTT
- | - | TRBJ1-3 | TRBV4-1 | CASSRVNMGDLDTIYF | TGCGCCAGCAGCCGCGTAAATATGGGAGATCTAGACACCATATATTTT
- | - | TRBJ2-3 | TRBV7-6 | CASRPGWGTDTQYF | TGTGCCAGCAGACCAGGGTGGGGCACAGATACGCAGTATTTT
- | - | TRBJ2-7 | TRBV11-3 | CASSAGISYEQYF | TGTGCCAGCAGCGCGGGGATTTCCTACGAGCAGTACTTC
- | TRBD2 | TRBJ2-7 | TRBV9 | CASSPTPTGTSGYEQYF | TGTGCCAGCAGCCCGACCCCCACCGGGACTAGCGGATACGAGCAGTACTTC
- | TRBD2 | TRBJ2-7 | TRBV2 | CASRPGAGGYEQYF | TGTGCCAGCAGACCTGGAGCGGGGGGCTACGAGCAGTACTTC
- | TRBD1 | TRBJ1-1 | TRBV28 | CASSLRTGGVTEAFF | TGTGCCAGCAGTTTGAGGACAGGGGGGGTTACTGAAGCTTTCTTT
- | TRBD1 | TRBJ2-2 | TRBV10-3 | CAISYALGLGGTGNRHTGELFF | TGTGCCATCAGTTATGCCCTCGGACTGGGCGGGACAGGGAATAGGCACACCGGGGAGCTGTTTTTT
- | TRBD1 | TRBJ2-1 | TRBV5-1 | CASSTDRDNEQFF | TGCGCCAGCAGCACCGACAGGGACAATGAGCAGTTCTTC
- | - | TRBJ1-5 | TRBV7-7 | CASIREQVSNQPQHF | TGTGCCAGCATTCGAGAACAGGTTAGCAATCAGCCCCAGCATTTT
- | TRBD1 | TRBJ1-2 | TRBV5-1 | CASSTPGQSYGYTF | TGCGCCAGCTCAACGCCGGGACAGAGCTATGGCTACACCTTC
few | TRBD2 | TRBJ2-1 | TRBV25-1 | CASSGSGRAYNEQFF | TGTGCCAGCAGTGGTAGCGGGAGGGCGTACAATGAGCAGTTCTTC
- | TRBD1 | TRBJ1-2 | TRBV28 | CASTAQGAQGYTF | TGTGCCAGCACCGCACAGGGGGCGCAAGGCTACACCTTC
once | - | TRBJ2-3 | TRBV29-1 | CSVEGVGTDTQYF | TGCAGCGTTGAGGGCGTGGGCACAGATACGCAGTATTTT
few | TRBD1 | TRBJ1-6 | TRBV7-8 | CASSLGTGDSPLHF | TGTGCCAGCAGCCTCGGGACAGGGGATTCACCCCTCCACTTT
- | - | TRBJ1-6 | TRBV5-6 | CASSLSATENSPLHF | TGTGCCAGCAGCTTGTCCGCGACGGAGAATTCACCCCTCCACTTT
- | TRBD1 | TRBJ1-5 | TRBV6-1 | CASSEGPRGRGNQPQHF | TGTGCCAGCAGTGAAGGACCTAGGGGGCGCGGGAATCAGCCCCAGCATTTT
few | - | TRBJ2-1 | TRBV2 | CASSEIRGAHRHNIF | TGTGCCAGCAGTGAAATCAGGGGGGCCCACCGCCATAACATCTTC
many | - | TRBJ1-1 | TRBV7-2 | CASSLVGGNTEAFF | TGTGCCAGCAGCTTAGTGGGGGGGAACACTGAAGCTTTCTTT
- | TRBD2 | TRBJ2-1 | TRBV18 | CASSPEAGVYIGNEQFF | TGTGCCAGCTCACCTGAAGCGGGAGTCTACATCGGGAATGAGCAGTTCTTC
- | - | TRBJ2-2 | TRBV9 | CASSVLPGTGELFF | TGTGCCAGCAGCGTACTCCCGGGTACCGGGGAGCTGTTTTTT
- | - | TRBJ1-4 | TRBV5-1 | CASSPVREEKLFF | TGCGCCAGCAGCCCTGTTAGAGAGGAAAAACTGTTTTTT
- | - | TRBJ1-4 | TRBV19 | CASSIRTNEKLFF | TGTGCCAGTAGTATACGAACTAATGAAAAACTGTTTTTT
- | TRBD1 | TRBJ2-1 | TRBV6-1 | CASSEAGQGVYNEQFF | TGTGCCAGCAGTGAAGCTGGACAGGGGGTCTACAATGAGCAGTTCTTC
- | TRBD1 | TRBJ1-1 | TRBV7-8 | CASRLAGTGGAEAFF | TGTGCCAGCAGACTAGCGGGGACAGGGGGGGCTGAAGCTTTCTTT
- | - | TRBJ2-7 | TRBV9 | CASSPGHVSSYEQYF | TGTGCCAGCAGCCCGGGACACGTGAGCTCCTACGAGCAGTACTTC
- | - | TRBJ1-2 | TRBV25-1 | CASSESWSAAYGYTF | TGTGCCAGCAGTGAATCATGGAGTGCCGCGTATGGCTACACCTTC
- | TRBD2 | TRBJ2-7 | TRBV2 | CASSPLAGSYEQYF | TGTGCCAGCAGCCCGCTAGCGGGTTCCTACGAGCAGTACTTC
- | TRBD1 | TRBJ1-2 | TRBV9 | CASSVDRGRGYTF | TGTGCCAGCAGCGTAGACAGGGGGCGTGGCTACACCTTC
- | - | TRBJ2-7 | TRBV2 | CASSENQGSYEQYF | TGTGCCAGCAGTGAAAACCAGGGATCCTACGAGCAGTACTTC
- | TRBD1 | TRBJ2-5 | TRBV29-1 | CSVDKGTGGFRETQYF | TGCAGCGTTGATAAAGGGACAGGGGGCTTTAGAGAGACCCAGTACTTC
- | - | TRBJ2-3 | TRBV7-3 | CASSSLAISTDTQYF | TGTGCCAGCAGCTCTCTAGCGATTAGCACAGATACGCAGTATTTT
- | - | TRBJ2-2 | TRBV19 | CASSPVTSPPTGELFF | TGTGCCAGCAGTCCTGTAACTAGCCCCCCCACCGGGGAGCTGTTTTTT
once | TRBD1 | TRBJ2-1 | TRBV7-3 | CASSSGQGYNEQFF | TGTGCCAGCAGCTCGGGACAGGGTTACAATGAGCAGTTCTTC
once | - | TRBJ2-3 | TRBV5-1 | CASSLKVIDRQITDTQYF | TGCGCCAGCAGCTTGAAGGTAATCGACCGACAAATCACAGATACGCAGTATTTT
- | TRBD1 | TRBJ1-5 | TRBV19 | CASRDLTGFNQPQHF | TGTGCCAGTAGGGACCTGACAGGGTTTAATCAGCCCCAGCATTTT
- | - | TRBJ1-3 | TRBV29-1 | CSVTSAALGNTIYF | TGCAGCGTCACGTCTGCGGCGTTAGGAAACACCATATATTTT
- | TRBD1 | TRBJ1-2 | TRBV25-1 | CASSSGTVYGYTF | TGTGCCAGCAGTTCAGGGACAGTCTATGGCTACACCTTC